Listed below are T cell receptor beta chains from one sample, sequenced in a study of blood T cell repertoires in COVID-19. The data were produced by immunoSEQ multiplex PCR, yet TCRdb's version contains in-frame clones alone and is incomplete. Of roughly 150,000 clones in the sample, 84% were seen once. Input material: PBMCs or T cells enriched from blood (not recorded which). These receptors were taken from a man between 50 and 59 years old in a cohort exposed to, infected with or recovered from COVID-19 (not recorded which). Both conserved end residues are part of each CDR3. Each record gives: V gene, clone size, J gene, D gene, CDR3 DNA, CDR3 protein. The D gene is left open where the match is weak. The size field is filled for only some rows; it gives once, few, many or a size class.

>TRBV18|NA|TRBJ1-3|NA
TGTGCCAGCTCCCCAGCCTTGAGCTCTGGAAACACCATATATTTT
CASSPALSSGNTIYF
>TRBV7-6|NA|TRBJ2-2|TRBD2
TGTGCCAGCAGTTCGCCAGCGGGAGAGAGGACCGGGGAGCTGTTTTTT
CASSSPAGERTGELFF
>TRBV7-2|NA|TRBJ2-1|TRBD2
TGTGCCAGCAGCCCCACCGGGACTAGCGGGGGGGCGGAGCAGTTCTTC
CASSPTGTSGGAEQFF
>TRBV7-9|NA|TRBJ1-4|NA
TGTGCCAGCAGCCGCTCTATGACAGTAACAACTAATGAAAAACTGTTTTTT
CASSRSMTVTTNEKLFF
>TRBV27|once|TRBJ2-7|TRBD2
TGTGCCAGCAGTTTCGGACTAGAGGCCTACGAGCAGTACTTC
CASSFGLEAYEQYF
>TRBV4-3|once|TRBJ1-3|TRBD1
TGCGCCAGCAGCCCGACAGGGTTGAGGGGAAACACCATATATTTT
CASSPTGLRGNTIYF
>TRBV13|NA|TRBJ2-3|TRBD2
TGTGCCAGCAGCTGGAAGGCTAGCGGTAGCACAGATACGCAGTATTTT
CASSWKASGSTDTQYF
>TRBV19|NA|TRBJ1-5|NA
TGTGCCAGTAGTCCCTCGACAGATTATAGCAATCAGCCCCAGCATTTT
CASSPSTDYSNQPQHF
>TRBV27|NA|TRBJ2-7|TRBD2
TGTGCCAGCAGTTGGGGACTAGGAGACTACGAGCAGTACTTC
CASSWGLGDYEQYF
>TRBV5-1|NA|TRBJ2-2|TRBD2
TGCGCCAGCAGCTCTCTAGCGGGGGGGCCGATCGGGGAGCTGTTTTTT
CASSSLAGGPIGELFF
>TRBV25-1|NA|TRBJ1-1|NA
TGTGCCACCAAAGAGACTGTGAACACTGAAGCTTTCTTT
CATKETVNTEAFF
>TRBV6-5|NA|TRBJ2-5|TRBD2
TGTGCCAGCAGCCATGGCGGGGGTCCGGAGACCCAGTACTTC
CASSHGGGPETQYF